One and the same sample provided the 18 T cell receptor beta chains below, sequenced in a study of T cell repertoires in cytomegalovirus infection. MiXCR was run by TCRdb on the reads, yielding one entry per CDR3 protein. Among some 940,000 distinct CDR3 sequences listed, around 31% were seen once. No antigen is known for these receptors. The sequences come from cultured CD8+ T cells from PBMCs, collected from culture after CMV antigen stimulation. These receptors were obtained from a human donor in good health (CMV status not recorded). Some clones in this sample may be carry-over from other donors' samples.

This clonotype was recorded at least ten times. This chain connects TRBV28 to TRBJ2-7; D remains ambiguous. This CDR3 is 17 amino acids long. Germline-derived CDR1 and CDR2 are MDHEN and SYDVKM. V was pared by 2 bases and J by 0 bases, with 17 bases between. CDR3 sequence: CASSLVVGRKSSYEQYV. Here the CDR3 DNA reads TGTGCCAGCAGTTTAGTCGTAGGCCGAAAAAGCTCCTACGAGCAGTACGTC.

J is TRBJ1-2 and V is TRBV5-4; TRBD1 might be the D (5 bases). CDR1 is SGHNT, CDR2 YYREEE, per germline (reference sequence). V shed 5 bases and J shed 5 bases, with 16 bases lying between them. The CDR3 has 14 residues. Here the CDR3 reads CASSSGREGYGYTF. The DNA of the CDR3 is TGTGCCAGCAGTAGCGGTCGAGAGGGGTATGGCTACACCTTC.

CDR3 sequence reads: CASSWTARAQETQYF. The CDR3 coding sequence is TGTGCCAGCAGCTGGACAGCCCGGGCCCAAGAGACCCAGTACTTC. The V and J genes are TRBV7-6 and TRBJ2-5, with TRBD1 as a possible D gene (6 bases). Germline V gene sequence: CDR1 SGHVS, CDR2 FNYEAQ. There are 15 residues in the CDR3. With 4 bases removed from V and 1 base from J, the gap between germline ends came to 13 bases. Based on the CDR3 plus reference TRBV7-6 and TRBJ2-5, the full variable domain is GAGVSQSPRYKVTKRGQDVALRCDPISGHVSLYWYRQALGQGPEFLTYFNYEAQQDKSGLPNDRFSAERPEGSISTLTIQRTEQRDSAMYRCASSWTARAQETQYFGPGTRLLVL.

This clonotype appeared many times. The chain uses TRBV12-3 or TRBV12-4 and TRBJ2-2; 8 nucleotides align to TRBD1. This CDR3 has 18 residues. V lost 11 bases and J lost 1; bases outside the gene matches: 18. CDR3 nucleotides: TGTGCCCCCTTCACGACAGGGACAGGAATCAGGAACACCGGGGAGCTGTTTTTT. Amino acids: CAPFTTGTGIRNTGELFF.

This clonotype has just a few counts. This rearrangement joins TRBV24-1 to TRBJ2-1; D gene ambiguous. Trimming cost V 5 bases and J 7 bases, with 8 bases left between them. The CDR3 is made up of 12 amino acids. The germline gives CDR1 KGHDR, CDR2 SFDVKD. The CDR3 loop reads CATSGSINEQFF. Written as DNA, the CDR3 is TGTGCCACCAGTGGTTCGATAAATGAGCAGTTCTTC.

This clonotype was found a few times. The rearrangement joins TRBV4-1 to TRBJ1-1; unclear D gene. CDR3 length equals 13 residues. Trimming took 0 bases from V and 7 from J, leaving 9 bases between them. Per germline, CDR1 MGHRA and CDR2 YSYEKL. CDR3 bases: TGCGCCAGCAGCCAAGAGGCGCACGGTGAAGCTTTCTTT. Its protein product is CASSQEAHGEAFF.

The CDR3: CASSLEGSGYGETQYF. In DNA form, the CDR3 reads TGTGCCAGCAGCTTAGAGGGCTCGGGGTATGGAGAGACCCAGTACTTC. This chain joins TRBV7-9 and TRBJ2-5, with D possibly being TRBD2 (5 bases). The CDR3 consists of 16 residues. Per the germline V gene, CDR1 is SEHNR and CDR2 is FQNEAQ (reference sequence). V lost 1 base to trimming and J lost 4 bases, with 16 bases between them.

In this sample, this clonotype turned up a few times. The chain is built from TRBV5-4 and TRBJ1-1; D is undetermined. Looked up from germline, CDR1 is SGHNT and CDR2 is YYREEE (reference sequence). The CDR3 spans 14 residues. Trimming pared 9 bases from V and 0 bases from J, leaving 15 bases between. CDR3 in amino acids: CATAGEPLNTEAFF. CDR3 bases: TGTGCCACTGCCGGTGAGCCCTTGAACACTGAAGCTTTCTTT.

This clonotype has only one observation. V is TRBV4-1 and J is TRBJ2-7; D gene uncertain. Germline V gene sequence: CDR1 MGHRA, CDR2 YSYEKL. V lost 3 bases, J lost 5 bases, and 11 bases lay in between. The CDR3 loop spans 13 amino acids. The DNA of the CDR3 is TGCGCCAGCAGCCACTCAAATATCAACGAGCAGTACTTC. Translated: CASSHSNINEQYF.

This sequence joins TRBV20-1 and TRBJ2-1; a possible D gene is TRBD1 (5 bases). The germline V gene has CDR1 DFQATT and CDR2 SNEGSKA (reference sequence). The CDR3 length is 16 residues. Trimming removed 4 bases at V and 0 bases at J, with 16 bases between. CDR3 in DNA: TGCAGTGCTAACGACAGAGCGCAGGGCTCCTACAATGAGCAGTTCTTC. Amino acid sequence: CSANDRAQGSYNEQFF.

This clonotype was picked up a small number of times. The chain couples TRBV13 to TRBJ2-1; TRBD2 matches 8 bases. The length of the CDR3 is 17 residues. Germline V gives CDR1 PRHDT, CDR2 FYEKMQ (reference sequence). The V segment lost 3 bases and the J segment 4 bases; nucleotides outside the gene matches: 11. The CDR3 DNA reads TGTGCCAGCAGCTTCATTTCCCCGGCGGGGGGTTACAATGAGCAGTTCTTC. Encoded protein: CASSFISPAGGYNEQFF.

This rearrangement joins TRBV24-1 to TRBJ1-2, with a tentative D call TRBD1 (5 bases). V gave up 3 bases and J gave up 2 bases, with 15 bases separating them. CDR1 and CDR2 (germline): KGHDR, SFDVKD. This CDR3 is built from 16 residues. The CDR3 region has the DNA TGTGCCACCAGTGATCCGAAACGGGACGGGAACTATGGCTACACCTTC. Amino acid sequence: CATSDPKRDGNYGYTF.

The chain couples TRBV15 to TRBJ2-7; weak D call: TRBD1 (6 bases). Trimming took off 5 bases at V and 6 bases at J, with 11 bases between the two ends. The CDR3 runs 12 residues. Germline V lookup: CDR1 LNHNV, CDR2 YYDKDF (reference sequence). The CDR3 is CATSQTGGEQYF. As DNA, the CDR3 is TGTGCCACCAGCCAGACAGGAGGCGAGCAGTACTTC. The full variable domain, its missing parts supplied by reference TRBV15 and TRBJ2-7, is DAMVIQNPRYQVTQFGKPVTLSCSQTLNHNVMYWYQQKSSQAPKLLFHYYDKDFNNEADTPDNFQSRRPNTSFCFLDIRSPGLGDTAMYLCATSQTGGEQYFGPGTRLTVT.

The table lists this clonotype with a count of one. The V gene is TRBV7-2, the J gene TRBJ2-2, with D maybe TRBD2 (6 bases). The CDR3 totals 15 residues. Between the trimmed V and J ends, which lost 5 bases and 4 bases, there was a span of 14 bases. From germline, CDR1 is SGHTA and CDR2 FQGNSA. Here the CDR3 DNA reads TGTGCCAGCAGCCCCAGACTAGTCCCCACCGGGGAGCTGTTTTTT. Translated: CASSPRLVPTGELFF.

The chain is built from TRBV27 and TRBJ1-5; D possibly corresponds to TRBD1 (5 bases). Trimming removed 3 bases from V and 7 bases from J, with 10 bases in between. CDR3 size: 13 residues. CDR1 is MNHEY and CDR2 is SMNVEV in the germline V gene (reference sequence). DNA for the CDR3: TGTGCCAGCAGTTTCCAGGGAAGGCAGCCCCAGCATTTT. This sequence encodes CASSFQGRQPQHF.

The V gene is TRBV4-1, the J gene TRBJ1-4; D remains ambiguous. The CDR3 totals 15 residues. Between the trimmed V and J ends, which lost 4 bases and 4 bases, there was a span of 13 bases. The germline V gene has CDR1 MGHRA and CDR2 YSYEKL. As DNA, the CDR3 is TGCGCCAGCAGCCCTGCGCGGACCTATAATGAAAAACTGTTTTTT. Encoded protein: CASSPARTYNEKLFF.

J is TRBJ1-4 and V is TRBV3-1; no clear D. The V gene's germline CDR1 is LGHDT and CDR2 YNNKEL (reference sequence). V lost 0 bases and J lost 0, with 8 bases in between. This CDR3 has 16 residues. CDR3 in amino acids: CASSQDLTTTNEKLFF. In DNA form, the CDR3 reads TGTGCCAGCAGCCAAGATTTGACAACAACTAATGAAAAACTGTTTTTT.

The chain uses TRBV27 and TRBJ2-2; TRBD1 matches at 11 bases. This CDR3 has 17 amino acids. CDR1 and CDR2 (germline): MNHEY, SMNVEV (reference sequence). V gave up 5 bases and J gave up 6 bases; unmatched junction bases: 11. The CDR3 loop is CASSIPGTGGSSGELFF. DNA of the CDR3: TGTGCCAGCAGTATACCGGGGACAGGGGGGTCGTCCGGGGAGCTGTTTTTT.